The clone carrying this TCR beta chain was picked up one time. A second PCR of roughly 7 to 11 cycles used a sample-barcoded 5' primer and a J-beta primer mix. TCRdb used MiXCR to reprocess the 5' RACE reads, holding one entry per CDR3 protein. The sample has about a million distinct CDR3 sequences, about 51% seen once; the top ten hold about a fifth. These data originate in a study of blood T cells in healthy people across ages. The V gene's germline CDR1 is SGHTA and CDR2 FQGNSA. CDR3 length: 19 amino acids. V was clipped by 1 base and J by 2 bases; unmatched bases: 8. This rearrangement joins TRBV7-2 to TRBJ2-1, with TRBD2 identical over 13 bases. Sequencing was performed on blood. The sequence was collected from a woman aged 60-70 years in good health. The CDR3 DNA sequence: TGTGCCAGCAGCTTAGGGCGACTAGCGGGGGGTAGCCCCTACAATGAGCAGTTCTTC. Protein product: CASSLGRLAGGSPYNEQFF.